The present TCR beta chain was sequenced within a study of OX40 agonist ivuxolimab in advanced cancers. Study in general: Ivuxolimab, which patients received intravenously every 2 weeks, was dosed at 0.01 to 10 mg/kg. The study reported partial responses in three patients: one hepatocellular carcinoma, two cutaneous melanoma. Study results and caveats: Expanded clones tended on average to be more numerous among CD8+ T cells than CD4+.

This clone appeared once. Its antigen is as yet unknown. The repertoire was sequenced with immunoSEQ multiplex PCR; TCRdb's copy has only in-frame clones and lacks some. The sample shows over 40,000 clones, less than 90% of them seen only once. V dropped 4 bases and J dropped 5 bases, with 9 bases sitting between them. This CDR3 comprises 12 residues. Germline V CDR1 and CDR2: SQVTM, ANQGSEA. The TCR comes from an adult with an advanced solid tumor such as melanoma, head and neck, liver or kidney cancer. The starting material was CD4+ or CD8+ T cells sorted from blood, obtained in a trial of the OX40 agonist ivuxolimab. The rearrangement uses TRBV29-1 and TRBJ1-3; D is ambiguous. Here the CDR3 DNA reads TGCAGCGTTGTACGGGAGAGAAACACCATATATTTT. This translates into CSVVRERNTIYF.